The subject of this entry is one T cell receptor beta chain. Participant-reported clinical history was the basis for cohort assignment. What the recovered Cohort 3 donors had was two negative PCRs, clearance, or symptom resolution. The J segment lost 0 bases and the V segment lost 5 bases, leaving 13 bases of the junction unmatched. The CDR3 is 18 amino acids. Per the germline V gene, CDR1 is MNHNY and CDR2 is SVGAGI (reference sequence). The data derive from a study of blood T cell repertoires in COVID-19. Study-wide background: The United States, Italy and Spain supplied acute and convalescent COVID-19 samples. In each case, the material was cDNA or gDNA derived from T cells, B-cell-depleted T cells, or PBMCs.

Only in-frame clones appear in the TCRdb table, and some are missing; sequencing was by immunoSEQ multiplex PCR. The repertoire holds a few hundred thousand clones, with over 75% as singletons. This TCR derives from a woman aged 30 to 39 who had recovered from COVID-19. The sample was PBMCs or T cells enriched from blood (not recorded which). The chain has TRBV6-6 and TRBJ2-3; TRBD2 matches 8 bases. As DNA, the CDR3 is TGTGCCAGCAGTCAAACAGCACCGGGGGGGAGAAGCACAGATACGCAGTATTTT. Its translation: CASSQTAPGGRSTDTQYF.